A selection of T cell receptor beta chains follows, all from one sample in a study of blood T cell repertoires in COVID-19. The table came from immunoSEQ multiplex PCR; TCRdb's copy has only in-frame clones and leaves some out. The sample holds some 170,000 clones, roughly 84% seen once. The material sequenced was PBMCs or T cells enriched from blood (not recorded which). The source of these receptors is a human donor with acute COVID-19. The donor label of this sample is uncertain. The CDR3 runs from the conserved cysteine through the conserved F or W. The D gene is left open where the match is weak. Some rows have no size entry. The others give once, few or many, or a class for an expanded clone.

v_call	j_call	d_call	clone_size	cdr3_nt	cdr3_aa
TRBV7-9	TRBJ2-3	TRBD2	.	TGTGCCAGCAGCTTTTGGACTAGCGGGGGGGGCGATACGCAGTATTTT	CASSFWTSGGGDTQYF
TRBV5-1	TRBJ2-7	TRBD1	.	TGCGCCAGCAGCTCGACCGGGACAGCCTACGAGCAGTACTTC	CASSSTGTAYEQYF
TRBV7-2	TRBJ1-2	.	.	TGTGCGTCGCAGGCCCAGGGGCGAAACTATGGCTACACCTTC	CASQAQGRNYGYTF
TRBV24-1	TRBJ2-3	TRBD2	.	TGTGCCACCAGTGACCAACCTAGGGGAGGGGCTACAAAGGATACGCAGTATTTT	CATSDQPRGGATKDTQYF
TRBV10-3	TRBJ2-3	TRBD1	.	TGTGCCACAAATATTGGACAGGGATTGGTAGATACGCAGTATTTT	CATNIGQGLVDTQYF
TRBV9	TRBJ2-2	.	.	TGTGCCAGCAGCGTAGCAGGGACCGGGGAGCTGTTTTTT	CASSVAGTGELFF
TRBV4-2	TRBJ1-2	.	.	TGTGCCAGCAGCCAGGGCCAGGGCGGCTACACCTTC	CASSQGQGGYTF
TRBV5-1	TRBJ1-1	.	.	TGCGCCAGCAGCTCGACTCCATCGAACACTGAAGCTTTCTTT	CASSSTPSNTEAFF
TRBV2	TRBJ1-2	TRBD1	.	TGTGCCAGCAATGCCGACAGGGACGCGGGCTACACCTTC	CASNADRDAGYTF
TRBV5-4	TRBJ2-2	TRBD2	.	TGTGCCAGCAGCCTAAATGGGGGGGCCGGGGAGCTGTTTTTT	CASSLNGGAGELFF
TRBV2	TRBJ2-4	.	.	TGTGCCAGCAGCCCGACAGGATTGGGAAACATTCAGTACTTC	CASSPTGLGNIQYF
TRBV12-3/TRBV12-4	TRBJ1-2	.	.	TGTGCCAGCAGTTCAGGGGTTGGCTATGGCTACACCTTC	CASSSGVGYGYTF
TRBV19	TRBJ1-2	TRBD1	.	TGTGCCAGTAGTACATCGGGACAGAGCTATGGCTACACCTTC	CASSTSGQSYGYTF
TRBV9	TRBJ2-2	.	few	TGTGCCAGCAGCCCCAAGGGGGGGGGATCCGGGGAGCTGTTTTTT	CASSPKGGGSGELFF
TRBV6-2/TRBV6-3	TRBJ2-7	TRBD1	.	TGTGCCAGCAGTTTCGATGACAGGGCCTACGAGCAGTACTTC	CASSFDDRAYEQYF
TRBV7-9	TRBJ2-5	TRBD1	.	TGTGCCAGCAGCGTCCGGGACAGGGGTCAAGAGACCCAGTACTTC	CASSVRDRGQETQYF
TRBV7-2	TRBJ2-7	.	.	TGTGCCAGCAGCTTAACCCGGACAGCGAACATAGATACCTACGAGCAGTACTTC	CASSLTRTANIDTYEQYF
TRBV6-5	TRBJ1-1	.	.	TGTGCCAGCCGCATCCAGGGTCGGAACACTGAAGCTTTCTTT	CASRIQGRNTEAFF
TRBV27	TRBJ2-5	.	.	TGTGCCAGCAGGGATTCGGGGGGCGGGGAGACCCAGTACTTC	CASRDSGGGETQYF
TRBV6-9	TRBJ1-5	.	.	TGTGCCAGCAGTTATAGGCCCCCCACGAGGAGTCAGCCCCAGCATTTT	CASSYRPPTRSQPQHF
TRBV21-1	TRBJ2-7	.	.	TGTGCCAGCAGCAAAGAATCACTAGCGGGGGCCCAGACCTACGAGCAGTACTTC	CASSKESLAGAQTYEQYF
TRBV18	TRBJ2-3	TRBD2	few	TGTGCCAGCTCACCCAACGGGGGGGATACGCAGTATTTT	CASSPNGGDTQYF
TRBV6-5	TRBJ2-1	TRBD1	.	TGTGCCAGCAGTCTACAGGGGGCAAATGAGCAGTTCTTC	CASSLQGANEQFF
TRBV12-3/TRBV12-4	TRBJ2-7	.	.	TGTGCCAGCAGTTTCGGGGACTCCTACGAGCAGTACTTC	CASSFGDSYEQYF
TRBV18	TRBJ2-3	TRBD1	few	TGTGCCAGCTCACCAGGACAGGGGGCCGCAGATACGCAGTATTTT	CASSPGQGAADTQYF
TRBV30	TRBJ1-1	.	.	TGTGCCTTCTGGCCCTCGGCGGACACTGAAGCTTTCTTT	CAFWPSADTEAFF
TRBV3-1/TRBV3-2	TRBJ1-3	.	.	TGTGCCAGCAGCCAAGATCCCTTCTCTGGAAACACCATATATTTT	CASSQDPFSGNTIYF
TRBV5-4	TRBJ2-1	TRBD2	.	TGTGCCAGCAGCTTGGCCGGAGGACTAGTTTCCAATGAGCAGTTCTTC	CASSLAGGLVSNEQFF
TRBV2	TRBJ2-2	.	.	TGTGCCAGCAGTGATGAGACAACGAACACCGGGGAGCTGTTTTTT	CASSDETTNTGELFF
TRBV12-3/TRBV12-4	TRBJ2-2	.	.	TGTGCCAGCAGCCCAGGGTACGCCGGGGAGCTGTTTTTT	CASSPGYAGELFF
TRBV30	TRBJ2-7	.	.	TGTGCCTGGAGTGTATCAAACGGGCAGTACTTC	CAWSVSNGQYF
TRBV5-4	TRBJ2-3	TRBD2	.	TGTGCCAGCAGCTTGCAATCGTGGGCTAGCGGGGGTACAGATACGCAGTATTTT	CASSLQSWASGGTDTQYF
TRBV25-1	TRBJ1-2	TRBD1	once	TGTGCCAGCAGTGTGGAGGGGACAGGGGTTGATGGCTACACCTTC	CASSVEGTGVDGYTF
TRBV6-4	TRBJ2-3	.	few	TGTGCCAGCAGTGACGGGGGGGCGAGCACAGATACGCAGTATTTT	CASSDGGASTDTQYF
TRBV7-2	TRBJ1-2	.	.	TGTGCCAGCAGCTTAGATTTATATGGGCAGAGAAACTATGGCTACACCTTC	CASSLDLYGQRNYGYTF
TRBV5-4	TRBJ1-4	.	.	TGTGCCAGCAGCTTGGGTGGGACATATGAAAAACTGTTTTTT	CASSLGGTYEKLFF
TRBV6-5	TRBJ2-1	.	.	TGTGCCAGCAGTTATCGTCAGTACAATGAGCAGTTCTTC	CASSYRQYNEQFF
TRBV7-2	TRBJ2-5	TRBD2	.	TGTGCCAGCAGCCCCGGACTAGGGCGACTTCAAGAGACCCAGTACTTC	CASSPGLGRLQETQYF
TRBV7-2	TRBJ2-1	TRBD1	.	TGTGCCAGCAGCTTTGGGACAGTCAACAATGAGCAGTTCTTC	CASSFGTVNNEQFF
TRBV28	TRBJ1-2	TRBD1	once	TGTGCCAGCAGCCCCGGACAGGGGGTTGGGGCTAACTATGGCTACACCTTC	CASSPGQGVGANYGYTF
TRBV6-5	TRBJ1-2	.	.	TGTGCCAGCAGCTCCTTCAGACCGAGGGCCTATGGCTACACCTTC	CASSSFRPRAYGYTF